The text below deals with one T cell receptor (beta chain). TCRdb keeps only in-frame clones here, not all; method: immunoSEQ multiplex PCR. The sample includes some 90,000 clones, approximately 87% of them seen just once. CDR1 MDHEN and CDR2 SYDVKM come from the germline V gene. The CDR3 has 16 residues. Between the trimmed V and J ends, which lost 5 bases and 0 bases, there was a span of 13 bases. This entry belongs to a study of blood T cell repertoires in COVID-19. Study-wide context: Spain, Italy and the United States supplied samples that represented acute and convalescent COVID-19.

The rearrangement joins TRBV28 to TRBJ2-2; unclear D gene. Material: peripheral blood. The receptor's source is a human donor in a cohort sampled during active COVID-19. The CDR3 spells CASSKILTANTGELFF. The DNA of the CDR3 is TGTGCCAGCAGTAAAATCCTCACAGCGAACACCGGGGAGCTGTTTTTT. The complete variable domain, with remaining parts taken from reference TRBV28 and TRBJ2-2, reads DVKVTQSSRYLVKRTGEKVFLECVQDMDHENMFWYRQDPGLGLRLIYFSYDVKMKEKGDIPEGYSVSREKKERFSLILESASTNQTSMYLCASSKILTANTGELFFGEGSRLTVL.